The clone carrying this T cell receptor (beta chain) was seen a handful of times. Its target is not known. The same CDR3 can be traced to other DNA sequences in this sample. This sample was taken from a study of shared clonotypes between healthy human individuals. Study-level findings and limits: A reduction in generation probabilities was seen for non-shared clonotypes relative to those shared by all four donors. The study's rarefaction showed incomplete sorted-subset sequencing despite large depth.

The authors ran the assay at deep level. Generated by immunoSEQ multiplex PCR, the TCRdb table keeps only in-frame clones and is missing some. The sample lists some 2.1 million clones; approximately 94% were seen once. CD45RO negativity and positive selection for CCR7 defined naive CD8 cells, a population that excluded terminally differentiated effector memory CD45RA+ cells. This CDR3 contains 15 residues. V lost 6 bases to trimming and J lost 5 bases; unmatched junction nucleotides: 7. Germline assignment: CDR1 MDHEN and CDR2 SYDVKM. Sequences were obtained from naive CD8+ T cells sorted from blood. The V and J genes are TRBV28 and TRBJ1-4; 9 nucleotides line up with TRBD1. This receptor was identified in a man younger than 35 in good health. The CDR3 loop reads CASSLGGQGNEKLFF. In DNA form, the CDR3 reads TGTGCCAGCAGCCTAGGGGGACAGGGAAATGAAAAACTGTTTTTT.